The 28 T cell receptor beta chains presented below share a single source sample, sequenced in a study of CD8 T cells in ankylosing spondylitis. Each CDR3 protein is one row after TCRdb ran MiXCR on the 5' RACE reads. The sample lists 180,000 or so distinct CDR3 sequences, 11% occurring once. The specimen sequenced was blood, either unsorted or a sorted T cell fraction (not recorded which). Receptors were obtained from a male donor with ankylosing spondylitis or in good health (not recorded which).

This clonotype has more than one count but fewer than ten. The chain has TRBV12-3 or TRBV12-4 and TRBJ2-5; D uncertain. Trimming took off 5 bases at V and 5 bases at J, with 6 bases between the two ends. The CDR3 totals 11 residues. As DNA, the CDR3 is TGTGCCAGCAGTGATTTTGAGACCCAGTACTTC. It codes for CASSDFETQYF.

About this clonotype itself: Just one base apart from a much larger clone, this may be a read error. The CDR3 DNA follows: TGTGCCAGCAGTTACACAGGGACAGGTGCGCAAAACTACGAGCAGTACTTC. This gives the protein CASSYTGTGAQNYEQYF. This chain joins TRBV6-5 and TRBJ2-7, with TRBD1 matching over 8 bases. V was clipped by 2 bases and J by 3 bases; unmatched bases: 12. In germline, CDR1 is MNHEY, CDR2 SVGAGI. This CDR3 contains 17 residues.

The chain links TRBV6-7 to TRBJ2-6, with 7 bases matching TRBD1. TRBV6-7 is classed as an ORF, of uncertain function. With V trimmed by 2 bases and J by 0 bases, 10 bases remained unmatched. This CDR3 is built from 19 residues. In DNA form, the CDR3 reads TGTGCCAGCAGTTACCCCCCGAACAGGGGATCCTCTGGGGCCAACGTCCTGACTTTC. It specifies CASSYPPNRGSSGANVLTF.

This clonotype was seen many times. This chain joins TRBV12-3 or TRBV12-4 and TRBJ1-2; the D gene is possibly TRBD1 (6 bases). With 8 bases removed from V and 4 bases from J, the gap between germline ends came to 20 bases. The CDR3 extends over 15 amino acids. The CDR3 DNA reads as TGTGCCAGCCGCCGGTCGGGGGCGCGAGTCTATGGCTACACCTTC. Translated: CASRRSGARVYGYTF.

This clonotype was picked up many times. The chain employs TRBV20-1 and TRBJ2-1; D perhaps matches TRBD2 (6 bases). This CDR3 has 14 residues. V was trimmed by 4 bases and J by 10 bases, leaving 20 bases between them. CDR1 and CDR2 (germline): DFQATT, SNEGSKA (reference sequence). CDR3: CSANRDSGLKEQFF. The DNA for the CDR3 is TGCAGTGCTAACCGGGACTCCGGACTTAAGGAGCAGTTCTTC.

This clonotype was observed many times. This sequence joins TRBV12-3 or TRBV12-4 and TRBJ1-2; TRBD1 aligns across 7 bases. This CDR3 contains 15 residues. The V and J ends lost 6 bases and 9 bases, in that order; junction bases with no gene match: 16. CDR3 protein: CASSPPNAGGGSYTF. Here the CDR3 DNA reads TGTGCCAGCAGCCCTCCCAACGCAGGGGGGGGGAGCTACACCTTC.

This clonotype appeared many times. The chain joins TRBV12-3 or TRBV12-4 to TRBJ1-1, with D possibly TRBD1 on 5 matching bases. V dropped 6 bases and J dropped 3 bases, with 11 bases sitting between them. The CDR3 is made up of 13 amino acids. DNA for the CDR3: TGTGCCAGCAGGGACCCGGGGGACACTGAAGCTTTCTTT. This encodes CASRDPGDTEAFF.

The chain recombines TRBV18 with TRBJ1-4; D possibly corresponds to TRBD1 (6 bases). Per the germline V gene, CDR1 is KGHSH and CDR2 is LQKENI. V was clipped by 3 bases and J by 2 bases, with 19 bases between them. This CDR3 is 18 amino acids long. The CDR3 coding sequence is TGTGCCAGCTCACCTAGAGGACAGTCAGCATCTACTAATGAAAAACTGTTTTTT. Its protein product is CASSPRGQSASTNEKLFF.

This clonotype came up a few times. The V call is TRBV15, the J call TRBJ2-2; D ambiguous. The germline CDR1 and CDR2 sequences are LNHNV and YYDKDF (reference sequence). The CDR3 covers 16 residues. Trimming removed 0 bases from V and 1 base from J, with 9 bases in between. CDR3 loop: CATSRDSSWNTGELFF. The CDR3 DNA follows: TGTGCCACCAGCAGAGATTCGTCCTGGAACACCGGGGAGCTGTTTTTT. Combining the CDR3 with reference TRBV15 and TRBJ2-2 gives the whole variable domain DAMVIQNPRYQVTQFGKPVTLSCSQTLNHNVMYWYQQKSSQAPKLLFHYYDKDFNNEADTPDNFQSRRPNTSFCFLDIRSPGLGDTAMYLCATSRDSSWNTGELFFGEGSRLTVL.

This clonotype came up many times. The genes are TRBV6-5 and TRBJ1-2, with D possibly TRBD1 on 5 matching bases. Per the germline V gene, CDR1 is MNHEY and CDR2 is SVGAGI. V gave up 4 bases and J gave up 4 bases, with 10 bases separating them. This CDR3 spans 13 amino acids. CDR3: CASSLGTAYGYTF. DNA of the CDR3: TGTGCCAGCAGTTTGGGGACGGCCTATGGCTACACCTTC.

This clonotype was counted at least ten times. The gene calls are TRBV20-1 and TRBJ2-1; 13 bases match TRBD2. The CDR3 totals 18 residues. The trim removed 3 bases at V and 7 bases at J, leaving 15 bases unmatched. Germline V lookup: CDR1 DFQATT, CDR2 SNEGSKA (reference sequence). Here the CDR3 reads CSASVPGLAGWGRNEQFF. In DNA, the CDR3 is TGCAGTGCTAGTGTACCGGGACTAGCGGGATGGGGGCGGAATGAGCAGTTCTTC.

This clonotype was found many times. This chain joins TRBV6-1 and TRBJ1-5; TRBD1 matches at 8 bases. V trimming: 6 bases; J trimming: 5 bases; junction bases outside the gene matches: 6. The germline gives CDR1 MNHNS, CDR2 SASEGT. The CDR3 covers 14 residues. CDR3 DNA sequence: TGTGCCAGCAGCTCAGGGGGCGGCGATCAGCCCCAGCATTTT. The encoded protein is CASSSGGGDQPQHF.

This clonotype was counted ten times or more. The rearrangement uses TRBV3-1 and TRBJ2-3; 7 bases match TRBD1. The J segment lost 3 bases and the V segment lost 3 bases, leaving 12 bases of the junction unmatched. Germline-derived CDR1 and CDR2 are LGHDT and YNNKEL (reference sequence). The CDR3 has 17 residues. DNA of the CDR3: TGTGCCAGCAGCCACCCAGGGGGAGACGTGAGGACAGATACGCAGTATTTT. Translation gives CASSHPGGDVRTDTQYF.

The table lists this clonotype with many counts. In DNA form, the CDR3 reads TGTGCCAGCAGCGTAGATGGGTCACAAGCCCCGACAGATACGCAGTATTTT. It codes for CASSVDGSQAPTDTQYF. The chain couples TRBV9 to TRBJ2-3; D is unresolved. The CDR3 contains 17 residues. Germline V lookup: CDR1 SGDLS, CDR2 YYNGEE. V was pared by 0 bases and J by 3 bases, with 17 bases between.

This clonotype showed up many times. V is TRBV5-1 and J is TRBJ2-7; D is undetermined. This CDR3 spans 11 amino acids. CDR1 is SGHRS, CDR2 YFSETQ, per germline. V was trimmed by 0 bases and J by 6 bases, leaving 4 bases between them. The CDR3 DNA is TGCGCCAGCAGCTTGGGCCTCGAGCAGTACTTC. Translation: CASSLGLEQYF.

This clonotype has ten or more counts. The chain has TRBV28 and TRBJ2-6; 7 bases are shared with TRBD1. Unmatched junction bases numbered 19, after V lost 6 bases and J lost 5 bases. This CDR3 has 19 amino acids. Germline loops: CDR1 MDHEN, CDR2 SYDVKM. CDR3 bases: TGTGCCAGCAGCAGCATTAGACAGGGTCCAGGATATCGGGCCAACGTCCTGACTTTC. Translated, it gives CASSSIRQGPGYRANVLTF.

This clonotype occurred many times. Germline and junction disagree at one end, which may indicate a read error. This chain links TRBV5-1 with TRBJ2-1, with TRBD2 identical over 8 bases. Looked up from germline, CDR1 is SGHRS and CDR2 is YFSETQ. The CDR3 sequence is 16 residues long. CDR3 amino acids: CASSLGTSGPYNEQFF. The DNA of the CDR3 is TGCGCCAGCAGTTTGGGTACTAGCGGACCCTACAATGAGCAGTTCTTC.

This clonotype was observed at least ten times. This rearrangement joins TRBV24-1 to TRBJ2-5; 11 positions match TRBD2. The CDR3 is 19 residues long. Germline trimming cut 0 bases from V and 2 bases from J; bases unmatched to any gene: 10. Germline loops: CDR1 KGHDR, CDR2 SFDVKD. The CDR3 DNA sequence: TGTGCCACCAGTGATTTGCCTCGAGTAGCGGGAGGGTCTCAAGAGACCCAGTACTTC. Protein product: CATSDLPRVAGGSQETQYF.

At least ten counts were recorded for this clonotype. The chain employs TRBV20-1 and TRBJ2-7; a weak D match, TRBD1 (6 bases). This CDR3 contains 13 residues. Per germline, CDR1 DFQATT and CDR2 SNEGSKA (reference sequence). V was shortened by 6 bases and J by 2 bases, with 14 bases between the two germline ends. The CDR3 DNA follows: TGCAGTGCGGGTGGGGACACCACCTACGAGCAGTACTTC. Translation: CSAGGDTTYEQYF.

This clonotype has at least ten counts. The chain joins TRBV29-1 to TRBJ1-1; 9 bases align to TRBD1. In germline, CDR1 is SQVTM, CDR2 ANQGSEA. Trimming took 7 bases from V and 5 from J; bases not matched to a gene: 8. This CDR3 comprises 13 residues. The CDR3 sequence: CSGEGQGGTEAFF. The CDR3 DNA is TGCAGCGGCGAGGGACAGGGAGGGACTGAAGCTTTCTTT.

This clonotype has a count of ten or more. The rearrangement uses TRBV9 and TRBJ2-7; a weak D match, TRBD1 (6 bases). V dropped 2 bases and J dropped 5 bases, with 17 bases sitting between them. This CDR3 contains 15 residues. Germline values: CDR1 SGDLS, CDR2 YYNGEE. CDR3 DNA: TGTGCCAGCAGCGTCGCTTGGGAGACAGGCAACGAGCAGTACTTC. As protein: CASSVAWETGNEQYF.

This clonotype was detected a few times. This CDR3 reads CSANSGGATDTQYF. As DNA, the CDR3 is TGCAGTGCTAATAGCGGGGGGGCCACAGATACGCAGTATTTT. This chain links TRBV20-1 with TRBJ2-3, with 11 bases that match TRBD2. CDR1 is DFQATT, CDR2 SNEGSKA, per germline (reference sequence). The CDR3 has 14 amino acids. V dropped 4 bases and J dropped 2; count of bases not matched to a gene: 2.

This clonotype was observed a few times. The chain recombines TRBV19 with TRBJ1-4; 7 bases map to TRBD1. With V trimmed by 5 bases and J by 8 bases, 5 bases remained unmatched. Germline values: CDR1 LNHDA, CDR2 SQIVND (reference sequence). The CDR3 runs to 13 residues. The CDR3 region has the DNA TGTGCCAGTAGTCCCTGGACAGGAGAAAAACTGTTTTTT. It encodes CASSPWTGEKLFF.

The sample holds one count of this clonotype. One end of the junction does not line up with germline, which may come from a read error. The rearrangement joins TRBV28 to TRBJ1-5; D is unclear. In germline, CDR1 is MDHEN, CDR2 SYDVKM. The CDR3 runs 12 residues. CDR3 DNA sequence: TGTGCCAGCAGTTTGTCACTACAGCCCCAGCACTTT. Protein product: CASSLSLQPQHF.

This clonotype appeared a few times. J is TRBJ1-4 and V is TRBV5-5; 7 positions match TRBD1. V was clipped by 3 bases and J by 0 bases; unmatched bases: 2. Germline V gene sequence: CDR1 SGHKS, CDR2 YYEKEE (reference sequence). This CDR3 comprises 15 residues. CDR3 sequence: CASSWDRATNEKLFF. CDR3 nucleotide sequence: TGTGCCAGCAGCTGGGACAGAGCAACTAATGAAAAACTGTTTTTT. The full variable domain, rest sourced from reference TRBV5-5 and TRBJ1-4, is DAGVTQSPTHLIKTRGQQVTLRCSPISGHKSVSWYQQVLGQGPQFIFQYYEKEERGRGNFPDRFSARQFPNYSSELNVNALLLGDSALYLCASSWDRATNEKLFFGSGTQLSVL.

This clonotype was counted many times. V usage is TRBV21-1 and J usage is TRBJ2-7; no DNA check was done on the table's D call, TRBD2. TRBV21-1 is a known pseudogene. The CDR3 has 17 amino acids. The chain's CDR3 is CASECGGLPRVTWEQYF. CDR3 in DNA: TGTGCCAGCGAATGCGGGGGGTTGCCTCGGGTTACGTGGGAGCAGTACTTC.

On this clonotype itself: A single base separates this from a much larger clone, so it may be a read error. The chain joins TRBV27 to TRBJ1-1; D remains ambiguous. The CDR3 sequence is 14 residues long. The germline CDR1 and CDR2 sequences are MNHEY and SMNVEV (reference sequence). The CDR3 sequence: CASSLVGSRTEASF. DNA for the CDR3: TGTGCCAGCAGTTTGGTAGGGAGTAGGACTGAAGCTTCCTTT.

This clonotype was seen only a few times. V and J are TRBV11-2 and TRBJ2-5; D is unclear. The germline CDR1 and CDR2 sequences are SGHAT and FQNNGV. V shed 6 bases and J shed 4 bases, with 12 bases lying between them. The CDR3 has 13 residues. The CDR3 protein is CASSEGYGETQYF. The CDR3 DNA sequence: TGTGCCAGCAGTGAAGGCTACGGAGAGACCCAGTACTTC. The full variable domain, completed using reference TRBV11-2 and TRBJ2-5, is EAGVAQSPRYKIIEKRQSVAFWCNPISGHATLYWYQQILGQGPKLLIQFQNNGVVDDSQLPKDRFSAERLKGVDSTLKIQPAKLEDSAVYLCASSEGYGETQYFGPGTRLLVL.